This T cell receptor (beta chain) appears in the sequencing data of a study of blood T cell repertoires in COVID-19 (dated by TCRdb to 2018 to 2020). Regarding the complete study: Samples covering the acute and convalescent phases of COVID-19 were provided by collaborators in the United States, Italy and Spain. The material from the prospective study consisted of cDNA or gDNA derived from T cells, B-cell-depleted T cells, or PBMCs. Subjects who had been exposed to COVID-19, were actively infected with it, or had recovered from it provided the deeply sampled blood TCRbeta repertoires that made up the dataset. The repertoires were released in a freely available public database intended as a resource for research on the immune response to SARS-CoV-2. The samples were drawn from two sources: the first 160 participants of the ongoing ImmuneRACE study, and 1,000 to 1,500 subjects contributed by 6 global collaborators. A de-identified subject ID, COVID-19 status, age in years and sex were almost always included in the sample metadata. Where available, HLA class I and class II types were obtained from metadata supplied by the sample provider rather than from assay-based typing. General conclusions and limits of the study: The amount of clinical and demographic metadata varied by source and participant and was provided uncurated.

Notes on this clone: There is no known antigen for this receptor. The sample holds no much larger clone one base away, and base qualities are not on file.

TCRbeta CDR3 regions were amplified from genomic DNA by means of the immunoSEQ Assay, a bias-controlled multiplex PCR. The paper's data handling went like this. The number of nucleated cells in each sample was estimated from the amplification of reference gene primers within the assay. To quantify the absolute abundance of each unique TCRbeta CDR3 rearrangement, sequence reads were collapsed and filtered. Productive Simpson clonality was computed per sample as the square root of Simpson's diversity index over productive rearrangements. TCRdb re-hosts the immuneACCESS table, in-frame sequences only. Its copies lack some clones; in the studies checked, an unresolved V gene accounts for under half of them, and the cause for the rest is not known. The V and J calls and clone size come from that table; D and trimming were worked out from the DNA. The sample profile shows approximately 300,000 clones; 87% of them were found once. The top ten clones comprise approximately 6% of the sample.

Enrolling through a virtual design, the prospective study's participants ranged in age from roughly 18 to 100 years and lived across about two dozen United States geographic areas. Cohort assignment in the prospective study relied on participant-reported clinical history from a screening survey and a study questionnaire. For ImmuneRACE Cohort 3, a participant was defined as recovered based on two consecutive negative NP/OP PCR tests, clearance by a healthcare professional, or resolution of symptoms. In the prospective study, mobile phlebotomists collected whole blood, serum and a nasopharyngeal or oropharyngeal swab from each participant. Prospective study participants could optionally give additional blood draws and questionnaires over an approximately two-month period. Blood samples from the prospective study were shipped frozen or at room temperature prior to DNA extraction. Sequences SNHLY (CDR1) and FYNNEI (CDR2) are obtained from the germline V gene. Spanning cysteine to phenylalanine, the CDR3 consists of 13 amino acids. This entry keeps only the CDR3 DNA: 39 bases, framed from base 1. The trim is 8 bases for V and 4 bases for J, with a gap of 14 bases between the germline ends.

The source of this sequence is a woman in her twenties or thirties who had recovered from COVID-19. The rearranged segments are TRBV2 and TRBJ1-1; confidence is insufficient to name the D gene. The specimen was PBMCs or T cells enriched from blood (not recorded which). The CDR3 region reads CASQVRSFTEAFF. The DNA reads as follows: TGTGCCAGCCAAGTCAGGTCGTTCACTGAAGCTTTCTTT.